Included here is one T cell receptor (beta chain) sequence, with context. The specificity of this receptor is unknown. No qualities accompany the bases; no much larger clone lies one base away. Reading from cysteine to phenylalanine, the CDR3 counts 13 amino acids. Of all the DNA, just the CDR3 is kept, 39 bases in frame from base 1. The germline V gene (reference sequence) yields DFQATT for CDR1 and SNEGSKA for CDR2. Cut back by 3 bases and 2 bases, the V and J ends lie 11 bases apart. RNA was extracted using the RNeasy kit, and roughly 0.5 to 1 microgram was reverse transcribed with random hexamers. The immunoSEQ multiplex PCR assay, covering 54 Vbeta and 13 Jbeta segments, was used to amplify TCR beta CDR3 regions. PCR amplification bias was corrected using a synthetic template baseline for primer optimization and computational correction. In the paper's pipeline: Reads were annotated to V, D and J genes per IMGT and analyzed with immunoSEQ Analyzer, keeping only productive sequences. Clonality was computed as one minus Shannon entropy normalized by log2 of the number of productive unique sequences. For each patient and control, public and private clones were evaluated among the 100 most prevalent clones. Clones were defined as Susac-specific if absent from the healthy and MS cohorts, from 900 to 1,200 published viral clones and from other ImmuneACCESS disease sequences. TCRdb redid the processing of the public reads, applying fastp at Q25 and MiXCR, and retained in-frame beta chains. Each record represents a unique CDR3 protein, reported with the most common genes and DNA among its rows. These V and J calls are TCRdb output, not the study's own analysis. The sample records roughly 67,000 distinct CDR3 sequences, approximately 94% of which are singletons. The ten top clones hold roughly 0.42% of the sample.

High-throughput TCR beta sequencing profiled peripheral blood CD8+ and CD4+ T cells from healthy donors, Susac syndrome patients and multiple sclerosis patients. Multiple sclerosis controls were treatment-naive patients with stable or active relapsing-remitting disease fulfilling revised McDonald criteria. Bulk CD8+ and CD4+ T cells were purified magnetically by negative isolation, whereas CD8+ TEMRA cells were enriched by FACS. Blood was drawn into EDTA tubes, processed within 24 hours, and PBMCs were isolated by density gradient centrifugation. PBMCs intended for TCR sequencing were cryopreserved in liquid nitrogen and were subsequently thawed in a 37 degrees C water bath. Purity of sorted or isolated CD4+, CD8+ and CD8+ TEMRA cells was at least 90%. These data belong to a study of CD8 T cells in Susac syndrome (dated by TCRdb to about 2019). About the full investigation: Repertoire sequencing was used to test whether CD8+ T cell activation and differentiation in Susac syndrome was antigen driven. CD8+ T cell repertoire clonality was compared between more than ten healthy donors, some 14 Susac syndrome patients and around 15 multiple sclerosis patients.

Paper-wide results and their limitations: The study acknowledged that relatively few individuals were included in the TCR sequencing and HLA analysis.

The rearrangement combines TRBV20-1 with TRBJ2-7; TRBD1 is perhaps the D gene, given 6 matching bases. This TCR came from a human donor with multiple sclerosis. Input material: CD8+ T cells from PBMCs. The CDR3 protein sequence reads: CSASSDSAYEQYF. The nucleotide sequence is TGCAGTGCTAGCTCGGACAGTGCCTACGAGCAGTACTTC.